This T cell receptor (beta chain) was identified in a study of blood T cell repertoires in COVID-19. V was cut by 5 bases and J by 7 bases, with 11 bases left in between. CDR1 is MRHNA, CDR2 SNTAGT, per germline. The CDR3 totals 13 residues. Cohorts were determined from participant-reported clinical history. Each recovered donor of Cohort 3 presented with two negative PCRs, clearance, or symptom resolution. Per the study methods: Quantification of nucleated cells was approximated via reference gene primer amplification. Clones were sequenced by immunoSEQ multiplex PCR, and TCRdb holds only the in-frame ones, with some missing. V and J calls and clone size are copied from that table; D and trimming were computed from the DNA. Of around 330,000 clones in the sample, about nine tenths were seen once.

This sequence originates from a woman between 40 and 50 years old who had recovered from COVID-19. V and J are TRBV6-4 and TRBJ2-2; tentatively, D is TRBD2 (5 bases). The sample taken for sequencing was PBMCs or T cells enriched from blood (not recorded which). CDR3 loop: CASSPASNGELFF. CDR3 in DNA: TGTGCCAGCAGTCCGGCTAGCAACGGGGAGCTGTTTTTT.